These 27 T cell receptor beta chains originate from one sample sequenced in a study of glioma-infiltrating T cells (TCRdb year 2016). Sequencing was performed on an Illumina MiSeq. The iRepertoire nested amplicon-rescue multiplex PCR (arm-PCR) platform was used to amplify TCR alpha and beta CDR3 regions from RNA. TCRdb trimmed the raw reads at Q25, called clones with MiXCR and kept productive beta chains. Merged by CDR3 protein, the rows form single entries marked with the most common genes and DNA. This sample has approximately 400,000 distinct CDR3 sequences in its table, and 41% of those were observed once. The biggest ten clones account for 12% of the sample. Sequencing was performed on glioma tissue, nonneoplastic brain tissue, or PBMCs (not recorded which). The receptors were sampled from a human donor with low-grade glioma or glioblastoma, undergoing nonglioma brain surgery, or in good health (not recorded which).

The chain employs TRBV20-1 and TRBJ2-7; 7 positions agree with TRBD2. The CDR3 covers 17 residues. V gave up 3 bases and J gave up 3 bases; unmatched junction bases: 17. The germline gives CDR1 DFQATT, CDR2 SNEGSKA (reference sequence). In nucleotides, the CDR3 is TGCAGTGCTAGTGGGGGACTACAACGAGCCCATTACTACGAGCAGTACTTC. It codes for CSASGGLQRAHYYEQYF.

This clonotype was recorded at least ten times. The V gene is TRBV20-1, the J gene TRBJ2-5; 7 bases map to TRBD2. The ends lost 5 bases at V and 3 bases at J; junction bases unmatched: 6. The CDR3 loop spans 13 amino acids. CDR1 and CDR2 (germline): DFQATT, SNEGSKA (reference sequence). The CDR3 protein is CSARTGGEETQYF. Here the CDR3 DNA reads TGCAGTGCTCGGACGGGAGGAGAAGAGACCCAGTACTTC.

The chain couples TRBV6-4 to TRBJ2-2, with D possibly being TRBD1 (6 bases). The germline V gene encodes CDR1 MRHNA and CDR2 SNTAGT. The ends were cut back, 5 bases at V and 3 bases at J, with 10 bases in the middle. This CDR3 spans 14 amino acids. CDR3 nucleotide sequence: TGTGCCAGCAGTAGGGACACCTACACCGGGGAGCTGTTTTTT. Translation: CASSRDTYTGELFF.

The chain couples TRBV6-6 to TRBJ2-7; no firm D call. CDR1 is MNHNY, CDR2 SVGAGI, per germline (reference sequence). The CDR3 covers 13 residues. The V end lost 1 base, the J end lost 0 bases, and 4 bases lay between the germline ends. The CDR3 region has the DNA TGTGCCAGCAGTTACTATGGCTCCTACGAGCAGTACTTC. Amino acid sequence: CASSYYGSYEQYF.

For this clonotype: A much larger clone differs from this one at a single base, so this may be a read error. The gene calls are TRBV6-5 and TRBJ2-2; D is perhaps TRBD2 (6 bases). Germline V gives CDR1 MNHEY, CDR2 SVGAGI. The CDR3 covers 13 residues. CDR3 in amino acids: CASTFENTGGLFF. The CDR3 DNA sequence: TGTGCCAGCACGTTCGAGAACACCGGGGGGCTGTTTTTT.

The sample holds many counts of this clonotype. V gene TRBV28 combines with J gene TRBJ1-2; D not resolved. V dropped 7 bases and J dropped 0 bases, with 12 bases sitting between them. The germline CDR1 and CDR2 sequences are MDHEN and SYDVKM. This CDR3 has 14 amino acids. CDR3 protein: CASNTVYTNYGYTF. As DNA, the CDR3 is TGTGCCAGCAATACAGTATATACTAACTATGGCTACACCTTC.

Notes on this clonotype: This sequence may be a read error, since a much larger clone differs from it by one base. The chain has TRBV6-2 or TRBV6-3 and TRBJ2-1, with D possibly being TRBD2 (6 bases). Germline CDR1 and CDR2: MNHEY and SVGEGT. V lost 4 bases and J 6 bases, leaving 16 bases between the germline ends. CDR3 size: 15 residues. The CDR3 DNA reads TGTGCCAGCAGTTCTTCAACGGGAGCGGGCAATGAGCAGTTCTTC. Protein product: CASSSSTGAGNEQFF.

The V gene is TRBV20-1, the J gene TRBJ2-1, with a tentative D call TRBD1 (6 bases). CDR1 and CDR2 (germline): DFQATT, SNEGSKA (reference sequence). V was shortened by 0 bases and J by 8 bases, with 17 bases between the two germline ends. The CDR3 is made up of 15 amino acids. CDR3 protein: CSARDRTAKYYEQFF. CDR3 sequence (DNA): TGCAGTGCTAGAGATCGGACAGCAAAGTATTATGAGCAGTTCTTC.

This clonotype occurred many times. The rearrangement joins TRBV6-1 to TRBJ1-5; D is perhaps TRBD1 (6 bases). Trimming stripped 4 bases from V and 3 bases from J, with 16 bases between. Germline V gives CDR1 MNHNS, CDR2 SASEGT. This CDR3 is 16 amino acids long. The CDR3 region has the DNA TGTGCCAGCAGTGTCTTCAGGGGTTCTTTCAATCAGCCCCAGCATTTT. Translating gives CASSVFRGSFNQPQHF.

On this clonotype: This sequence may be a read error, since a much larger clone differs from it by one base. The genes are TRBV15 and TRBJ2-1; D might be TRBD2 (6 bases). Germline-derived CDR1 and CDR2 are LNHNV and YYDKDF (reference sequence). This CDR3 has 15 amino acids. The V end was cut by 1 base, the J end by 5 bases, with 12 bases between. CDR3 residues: CATSRAVRTNNEQFF. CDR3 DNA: TGTGCCACCAGCAGAGCCGTACGGACTAACAATGAGCAGTTCTTC.

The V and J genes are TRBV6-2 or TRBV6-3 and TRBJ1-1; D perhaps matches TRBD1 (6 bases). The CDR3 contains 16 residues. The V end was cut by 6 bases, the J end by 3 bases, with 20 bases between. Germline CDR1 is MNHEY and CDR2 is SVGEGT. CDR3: CASRIRGAGMDTEAFF. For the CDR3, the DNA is TGTGCCAGCAGAATCCGGGGGGCGGGAATGGACACTGAAGCTTTCTTT.

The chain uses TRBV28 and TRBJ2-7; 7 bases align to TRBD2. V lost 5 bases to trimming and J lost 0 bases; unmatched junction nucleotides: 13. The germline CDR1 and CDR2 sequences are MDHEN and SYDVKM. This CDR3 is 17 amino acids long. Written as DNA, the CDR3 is TGTGCCAGCAGTACCATCCGACTAGCTAGATCCTCCTACGAGCAGTACTTC. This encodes CASSTIRLARSSYEQYF.

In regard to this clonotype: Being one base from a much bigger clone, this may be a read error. The CDR3 DNA sequence: TGTGCCAGCATCCATAGCGGGAGGTCGAATGAGCAGTACTTC. Protein sequence: CASIHSGRSNEQYF. This chain uses TRBV25-1 with TRBJ2-7, with 10 bases that match TRBD2. Germline values: CDR1 MGHDK, CDR2 SYGVNS. The CDR3 is 14 amino acids. With 7 bases clipped from V and 7 bases from J, the junction kept 10 bases outside the gene matches.

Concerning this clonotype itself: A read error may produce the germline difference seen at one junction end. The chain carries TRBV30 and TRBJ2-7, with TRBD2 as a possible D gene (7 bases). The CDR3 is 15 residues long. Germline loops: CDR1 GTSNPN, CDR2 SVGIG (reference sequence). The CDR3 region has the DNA TGTACCTGGACGTTAAAGGGGGGGATCTCCTACGAGCAGTACTTC. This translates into CTWTLKGGISYEQYF.

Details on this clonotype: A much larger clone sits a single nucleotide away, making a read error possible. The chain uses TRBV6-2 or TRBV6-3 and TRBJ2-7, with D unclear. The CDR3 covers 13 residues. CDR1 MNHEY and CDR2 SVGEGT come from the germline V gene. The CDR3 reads CASLSPPYYEQCF. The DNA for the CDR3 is TGTGCCAGTCTTAGTCCCCCCTACTACGAGCAGTGCTTC.

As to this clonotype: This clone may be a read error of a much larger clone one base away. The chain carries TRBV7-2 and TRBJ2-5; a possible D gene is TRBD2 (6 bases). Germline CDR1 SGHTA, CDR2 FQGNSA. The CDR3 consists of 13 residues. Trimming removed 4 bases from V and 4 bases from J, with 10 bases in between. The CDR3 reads CTSSWRGTETQYF. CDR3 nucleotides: TGTACCAGCAGCTGGCGCGGGACAGAGACCCAGTACTTC. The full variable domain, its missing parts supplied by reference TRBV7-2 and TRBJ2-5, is GAGVSQSPSNKVTEKGKDVELRCDPISGHTALYWYRQSLGQGLEFLIYFQGNSAPDKSGLPSDRFSAERTGGSVSTLTIQRTQQEDSAVYLCTSSWRGTETQYFGPGTRLLVL.

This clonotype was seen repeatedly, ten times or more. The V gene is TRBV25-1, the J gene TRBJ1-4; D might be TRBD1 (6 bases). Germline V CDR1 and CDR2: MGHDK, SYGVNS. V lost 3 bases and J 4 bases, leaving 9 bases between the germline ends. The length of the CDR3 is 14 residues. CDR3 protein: CASSEWTDNEKLFF. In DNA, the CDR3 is TGTGCCAGCAGTGAGTGGACAGATAATGAAAAACTGTTTTTT.

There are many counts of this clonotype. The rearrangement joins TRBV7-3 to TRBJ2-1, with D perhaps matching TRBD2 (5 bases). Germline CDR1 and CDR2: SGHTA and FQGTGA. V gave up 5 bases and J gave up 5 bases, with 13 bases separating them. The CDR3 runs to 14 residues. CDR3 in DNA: TGTGCCAGCAGCCTGACGGGGTCCGACAATGAGCAGTTCTTC. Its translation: CASSLTGSDNEQFF.

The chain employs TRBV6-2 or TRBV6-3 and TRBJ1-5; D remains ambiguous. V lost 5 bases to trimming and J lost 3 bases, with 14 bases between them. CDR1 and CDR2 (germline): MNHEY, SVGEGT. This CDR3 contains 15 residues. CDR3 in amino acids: CASSGPLRDNQPQHF. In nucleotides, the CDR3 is TGTGCCAGCAGTGGACCTCTGAGGGACAATCAGCCCCAGCATTTT.

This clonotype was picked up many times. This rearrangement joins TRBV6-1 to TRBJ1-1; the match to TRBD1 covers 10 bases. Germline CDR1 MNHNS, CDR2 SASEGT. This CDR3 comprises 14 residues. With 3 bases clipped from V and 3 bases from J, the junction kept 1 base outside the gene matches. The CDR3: CASSDGQGDTEAFF. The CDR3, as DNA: TGTGCCAGCAGTGACGGACAGGGGGACACTGAAGCTTTCTTT.

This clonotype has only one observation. CDR3 amino acids: CAIRGPRGAYEQYF. The DNA of the CDR3 is TGTGCCATCAGGGGCCCACGGGGGGCTTACGAGCAGTACTTC. The chain joins TRBV10-3 to TRBJ2-7; maybe TRBD2 (7 bases). Trimming took off 6 bases at V and 4 bases at J, with 16 bases between the two ends. Germline V gene data show CDR1 as ENHRY and CDR2 as SYGVKD. This CDR3 is 14 amino acids long.

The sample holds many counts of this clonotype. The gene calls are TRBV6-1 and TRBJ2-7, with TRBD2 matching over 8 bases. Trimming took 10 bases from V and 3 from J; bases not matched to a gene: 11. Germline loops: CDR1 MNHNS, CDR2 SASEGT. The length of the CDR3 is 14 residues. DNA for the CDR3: TGTGCCACCGAGGGTCGGGAGGGAAGCTACGAGCAGTACTTC. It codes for CATEGREGSYEQYF.

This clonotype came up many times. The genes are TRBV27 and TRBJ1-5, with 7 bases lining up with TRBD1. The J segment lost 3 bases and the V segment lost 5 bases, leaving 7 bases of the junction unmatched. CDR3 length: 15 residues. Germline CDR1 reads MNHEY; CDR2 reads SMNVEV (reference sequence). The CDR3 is CASSPLDRLNQPQHF. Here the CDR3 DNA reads TGTGCCAGCAGTCCTCTGGACAGGCTCAATCAGCCCCAGCATTTT.

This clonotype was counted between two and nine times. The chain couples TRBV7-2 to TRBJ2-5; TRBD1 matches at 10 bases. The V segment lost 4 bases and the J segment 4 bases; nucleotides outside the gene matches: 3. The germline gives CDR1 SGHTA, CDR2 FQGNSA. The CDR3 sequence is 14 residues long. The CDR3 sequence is CASSYRDRGETQYF. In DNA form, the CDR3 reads TGTGCCAGCAGCTACAGGGACAGGGGAGAGACCCAGTACTTC.

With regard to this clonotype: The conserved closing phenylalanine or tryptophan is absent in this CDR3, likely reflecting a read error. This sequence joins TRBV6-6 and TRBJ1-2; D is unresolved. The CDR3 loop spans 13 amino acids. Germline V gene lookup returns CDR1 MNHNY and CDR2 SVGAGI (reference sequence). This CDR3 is CASSYSGLYGYTL. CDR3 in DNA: TGTGCCAGCAGTTACTCAGGACTCTATGGTTACACCCTC.

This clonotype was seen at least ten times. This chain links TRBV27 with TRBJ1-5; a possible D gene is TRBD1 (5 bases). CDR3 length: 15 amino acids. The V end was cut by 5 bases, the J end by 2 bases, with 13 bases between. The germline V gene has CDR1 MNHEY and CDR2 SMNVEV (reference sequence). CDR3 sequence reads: CASSLWGDGNQPQHF. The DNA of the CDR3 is TGTGCCAGCAGTCTCTGGGGGGACGGCAATCAGCCCCAGCATTTT.

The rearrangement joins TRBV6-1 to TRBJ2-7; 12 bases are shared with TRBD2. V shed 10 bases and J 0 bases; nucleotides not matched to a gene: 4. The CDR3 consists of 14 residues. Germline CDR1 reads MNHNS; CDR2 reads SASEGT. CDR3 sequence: CAIRLAGDSYEQYF. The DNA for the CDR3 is TGTGCCATCAGACTAGCGGGAGACTCCTACGAGCAGTACTTC.